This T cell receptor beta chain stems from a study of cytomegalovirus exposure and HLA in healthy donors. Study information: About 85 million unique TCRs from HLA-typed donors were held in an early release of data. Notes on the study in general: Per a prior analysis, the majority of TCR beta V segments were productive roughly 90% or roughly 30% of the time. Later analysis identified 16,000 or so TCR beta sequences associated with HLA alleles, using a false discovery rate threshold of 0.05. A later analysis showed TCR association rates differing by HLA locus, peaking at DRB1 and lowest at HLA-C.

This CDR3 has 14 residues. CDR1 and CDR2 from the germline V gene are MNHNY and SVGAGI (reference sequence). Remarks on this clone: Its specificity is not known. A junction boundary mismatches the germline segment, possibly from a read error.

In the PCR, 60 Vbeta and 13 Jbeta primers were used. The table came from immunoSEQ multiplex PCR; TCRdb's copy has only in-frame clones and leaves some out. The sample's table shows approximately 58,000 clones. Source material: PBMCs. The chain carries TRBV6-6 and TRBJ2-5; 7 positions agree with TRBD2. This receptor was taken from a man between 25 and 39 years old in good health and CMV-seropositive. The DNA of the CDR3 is TGTGCCAGCAGTTCGGGGGGAGGCCAAGAGAACCAGTACTTC. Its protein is CASSSGGGQENQYF.